The 8 T cell receptor beta chains listed next were all sequenced from one sample in a study of blood T cell repertoires in COVID-19. Sequencing used immunoSEQ multiplex PCR; TCRdb keeps in-frame clones, though not all of them. The repertoire holds 310,000 or so clones, with approximately 93% as singletons. The source material was peripheral blood. These receptor sequences come from a woman between 25 and 40 years old with COVID-19, enrolled during active disease.

The chain has TRBV7-9 and TRBJ2-3; D is perhaps TRBD1 (7 bases). Trimming removed 7 bases at V and 5 bases at J, with 16 bases between. The CDR3 is 14 amino acids. The germline V gene has CDR1 SEHNR and CDR2 FQNEAQ (reference sequence). The CDR3 here is CASIQGGLVDTQYF. In nucleotides, the CDR3 is TGTGCCAGCATTCAGGGGGGACTGGTAGATACGCAGTATTTT.

CDR3 sequence (DNA): TGTGCCAGTAGCAATGGCGGGAGCGAAAAACTGTTTTTT. Translated: CASSNGGSEKLFF. The chain joins TRBV19 to TRBJ1-4, with no clear D. The V gene's germline CDR1 is LNHDA and CDR2 SQIVND (reference sequence). The CDR3 has 13 amino acids. The V and J ends lost 6 bases and 8 bases respectively, with 13 bases between them.

This rearrangement joins TRBV7-9 to TRBJ2-7, with D possibly being TRBD1 (6 bases). Trimming took off 6 bases at V and 0 bases at J, with 9 bases between the two ends. Per germline, CDR1 SEHNR and CDR2 FQNEAQ (reference sequence). This CDR3 has 13 residues. The CDR3: CASREDSSYEQYF. The CDR3 DNA is TGTGCCAGCAGGGAGGACAGCTCCTACGAGCAGTACTTC.

This chain links TRBV5-6 with TRBJ2-2; 7 nucleotides agree with TRBD2. CDR3 length: 16 amino acids. V dropped 5 bases and J dropped 6; count of bases not matched to a gene: 13. Germline V gene sequence: CDR1 SGHDT, CDR2 YYEEEE. The CDR3 protein is CASRIHGGSPAGELFF. DNA of the CDR3: TGTGCCAGCAGGATCCATGGCGGGAGTCCGGCCGGGGAGCTGTTTTTT.

The chain combines TRBV4-1 with TRBJ2-3; no reliable D call. With 2 bases removed from V and 4 bases from J, the gap between germline ends came to 7 bases. This CDR3 has 13 residues. Germline V gene sequence: CDR1 MGHRA, CDR2 YSYEKL. CDR3 loop: CASSQIQADTQYF. For the CDR3, the DNA is TGCGCCAGCAGCCAAATACAAGCAGATACGCAGTATTTT.

The genes are TRBV28 and TRBJ1-1; D might be TRBD1 (5 bases). The germline gives CDR1 MDHEN, CDR2 SYDVKM. The CDR3 is 16 amino acids. The V end lost 5 bases, the J end lost 0 bases, and 16 bases lay between the germline ends. Here the CDR3 reads CASSPRDLPLNTEAFF. For the CDR3, the DNA is TGTGCCAGCAGTCCCCGGGACTTACCATTGAACACTGAAGCTTTCTTT. The full variable domain, completed using reference TRBV28 and TRBJ1-1, is DVKVTQSSRYLVKRTGEKVFLECVQDMDHENMFWYRQDPGLGLRLIYFSYDVKMKEKGDIPEGYSVSREKKERFSLILESASTNQTSMYLCASSPRDLPLNTEAFFGQGTRLTVV.

The chain is built from TRBV19 and TRBJ2-1; TRBD2 might be the D (6 bases). The CDR3 runs to 17 residues. Per the germline V gene, CDR1 is LNHDA and CDR2 is SQIVND (reference sequence). Trimming took 3 bases from V and 7 from J, leaving 22 bases between them. As DNA, the CDR3 is TGTGCCAGTAGTATTGGCAGGTTGAGGGACTGGGATAATGAGCAGTTCTTC. This gives the protein CASSIGRLRDWDNEQFF.

The gene calls are TRBV30 and TRBJ2-3, with a possible D match to TRBD1 (6 bases). CDR1 GTSNPN and CDR2 SVGIG come from the germline V gene (reference sequence). This CDR3 comprises 13 residues. Trimming removed 1 base at V and 4 bases at J, with 9 bases between. This CDR3 is CAWSGGRADTQYF. DNA for the CDR3: TGTGCCTGGAGTGGGGGGCGCGCAGATACGCAGTATTTT. The full variable domain, in which reference TRBV30 and TRBJ2-3 provide the parts outside the CDR3, is SQTIHQWPATLVQPVGSPLSLECTVEGTSNPNLYWYRQAAGRGLQLLFYSVGIGQISSEVPQNLSASRPQDRQFILSSKKLLLSDSGFYLCAWSGGRADTQYFGPGTRLTVL.